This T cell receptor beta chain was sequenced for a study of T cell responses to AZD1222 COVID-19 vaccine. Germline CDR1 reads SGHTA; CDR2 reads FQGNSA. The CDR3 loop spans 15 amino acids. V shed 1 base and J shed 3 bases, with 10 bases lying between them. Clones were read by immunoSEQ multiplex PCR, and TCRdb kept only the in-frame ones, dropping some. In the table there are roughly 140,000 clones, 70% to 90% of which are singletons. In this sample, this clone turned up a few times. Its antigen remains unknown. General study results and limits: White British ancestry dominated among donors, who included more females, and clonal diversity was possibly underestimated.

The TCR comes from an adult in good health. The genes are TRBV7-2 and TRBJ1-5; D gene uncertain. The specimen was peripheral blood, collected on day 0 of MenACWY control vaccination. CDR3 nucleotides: TGTGCCAGCAGCTTAGTCGGCAGCGTCAATCAGCCCCAGCATTTT. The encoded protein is CASSLVGSVNQPQHF.